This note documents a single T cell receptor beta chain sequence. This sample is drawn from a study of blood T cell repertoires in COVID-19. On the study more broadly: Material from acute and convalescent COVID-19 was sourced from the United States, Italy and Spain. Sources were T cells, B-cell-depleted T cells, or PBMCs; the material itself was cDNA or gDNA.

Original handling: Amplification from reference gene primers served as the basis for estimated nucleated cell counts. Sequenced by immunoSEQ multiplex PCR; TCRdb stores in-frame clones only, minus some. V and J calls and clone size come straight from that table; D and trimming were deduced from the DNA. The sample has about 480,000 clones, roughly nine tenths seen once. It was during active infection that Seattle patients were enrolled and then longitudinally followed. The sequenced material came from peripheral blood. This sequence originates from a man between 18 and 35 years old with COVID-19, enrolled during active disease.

As DNA, the CDR3 is TGTGCCAGCAGCCGCTACAGCAATCAGCCCCAGCATTTT. It encodes CASSRYSNQPQHF. V and J are TRBV7-9 and TRBJ1-5, with D unresolved. Germline V lookup: CDR1 SEHNR, CDR2 FQNEAQ (reference sequence). Trimming took off 5 bases at V and 1 base at J, with 6 bases between the two ends. The CDR3 extends over 13 amino acids.